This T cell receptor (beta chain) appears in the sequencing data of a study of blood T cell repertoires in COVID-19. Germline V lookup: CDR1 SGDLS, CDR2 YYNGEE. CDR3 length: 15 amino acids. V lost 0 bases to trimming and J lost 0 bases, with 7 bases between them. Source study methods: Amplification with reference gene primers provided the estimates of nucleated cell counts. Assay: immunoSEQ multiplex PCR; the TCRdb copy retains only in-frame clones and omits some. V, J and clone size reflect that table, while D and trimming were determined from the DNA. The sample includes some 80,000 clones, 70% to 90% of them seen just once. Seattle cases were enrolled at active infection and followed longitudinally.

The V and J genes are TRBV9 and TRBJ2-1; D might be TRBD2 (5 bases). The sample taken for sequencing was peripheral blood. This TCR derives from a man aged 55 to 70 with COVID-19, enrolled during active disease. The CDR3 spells CASSVGRASYNEQFF. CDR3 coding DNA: TGTGCCAGCAGCGTAGGGCGGGCCTCCTACAATGAGCAGTTCTTC.